This T cell receptor (beta chain) derives from a study of cytomegalovirus exposure and HLA in healthy donors. It was with 60 Vbeta and 13 Jbeta primers that the PCR ran. Sequencing used immunoSEQ multiplex PCR; TCRdb keeps in-frame clones, though not all of them. The sample records about 200,000 clones, around 80% being singletons. Trimming removed 5 bases at V and 4 bases at J, with 15 bases between. This CDR3 is 14 amino acids long. In germline, CDR1 is MNHEY, CDR2 SMNVEV (reference sequence). The source material was PBMCs. The chain has TRBV27 and TRBJ2-7, with D possibly matching TRBD1 (5 bases). The TCR comes from a young man in good health and CMV-seronegative. The CDR3 nucleotides read TGTGCCAGCAGTCTGGGGCGGAGAGTTTACGAGCAGTACTTC. Residues: CASSLGRRVYEQYF.